This is a list of T cell receptor beta chains from one sample in a study of shared clonotypes between healthy human individuals. TCRdb keeps only in-frame clones here, not all; method: immunoSEQ multiplex PCR. The sample carries over 850,000 clones, approximately 80% recorded once. Sequencing was performed on memory CD4+ T cells from PBMCs. The receptor source for this set is a man between 18 and 35 years old in good health. Some clones in this sample may be carry-over from other donors' samples. Both conserved end residues are part of each CDR3. A D gene is named only where the DNA matches it firmly. Part of the rows lack a size; the others show once, few, many or a class for expanded clones.

D	size	V	J	DNA	CDR3
-	-	TRBV28	TRBJ2-7	TGTGCCAGCAGTTTGCTCGGACAAATTTACGAGCAGTACTTC	CASSLLGQIYEQYF
TRBD1	-	TRBV5-4	TRBJ1-2	TGTGCCAGCAGCTTGGGCAGGGGGTCTAACTATGGCTACACCTTC	CASSLGRGSNYGYTF
-	-	TRBV5-1	TRBJ2-3	TGCGCCAGTCGCGATGGATCGTTAGATACGCAGTATTTT	CASRDGSLDTQYF
-	once	TRBV5-1	TRBJ2-5	TGCGCCAGCAGCTCCCGAGCGTCTCAAGAGACCCAGTACTTC	CASSSRASQETQYF
-	-	TRBV25-1	TRBJ1-1	TGTGCCAGCAGAAAAACCGGGACGAGCACTGAAGCTTTCTTT	CASRKTGTSTEAFF
TRBD1	-	TRBV6-1	TRBJ2-7	TGTGCCAGCGCCTCAACAGGGGTCCACGAGCAGTACTTC	CASASTGVHEQYF
TRBD1	-	TRBV5-1	TRBJ2-1	TGCGCCAGCAGCACACGGACAGGGGGACCCAATGAGCAGTTCTTC	CASSTRTGGPNEQFF
-	-	TRBV28	TRBJ2-7	TGTGCCATTACGGACGGTAGCTCCTACGAGCAGTACTTC	CAITDGSSYEQYF
TRBD2	-	TRBV28	TRBJ2-7	TGTGCCAGCAGTATGACGACTAGCGGAGCCTACGAGCAGTACTTC	CASSMTTSGAYEQYF
-	many	TRBV15	TRBJ1-3	TGTGCCACCAGCAGAGATCCGGGAACCTCTGGAAACACCATATATTTT	CATSRDPGTSGNTIYF